What follows are 7 T cell receptor beta chains derived from one specimen sequenced in a study of blood T cell repertoires in COVID-19. Produced via immunoSEQ multiplex PCR; TCRdb's table is partial and in-frame only. The profile covers over 100,000 clones, with 80% to 85% appearing a single time and approximately 0.76% taken by the ten largest. The sample consisted of peripheral blood. The receptors originated from a woman aged 70-85 years with acute or convalescent COVID-19.

This chain connects TRBV16 to TRBJ2-7; 8 bases are a match to TRBD1. CDR3 length: 15 amino acids. Trimming removed 4 bases from V and 1 base from J; junction bases left unmatched: 6. Per germline, CDR1 KGHSY and CDR2 FQNENV. CDR3 sequence reads: CASSLGDRSSYEQYF. The CDR3 DNA sequence: TGTGCCAGCAGCCTTGGGGACAGGTCATCCTACGAGCAGTACTTC.

This chain connects TRBV10-2 to TRBJ2-1; TRBD2 aligns across 9 bases. Trimming took 7 bases from V and 4 from J; bases not matched to a gene: 5. This CDR3 contains 14 residues. Per germline, CDR1 WSHSY and CDR2 SAAADI. The CDR3 is CASTVAGEYNEQFF. In nucleotides, the CDR3 is TGCGCCAGCACTGTAGCGGGGGAGTACAATGAGCAGTTCTTC.

The chain uses TRBV15 and TRBJ2-3; a possible D gene is TRBD2 (6 bases). Germline V CDR1 and CDR2: LNHNV, YYDKDF (reference sequence). Trimming took off 4 bases at V and 1 base at J, with 15 bases between the two ends. The CDR3 is made up of 16 amino acids. CDR3 bases: TGTGCCACCAGCAAGGACCTCGGGACTGGCACAGATACGCAGTATTTT. It specifies CATSKDLGTGTDTQYF.

V gene TRBV9 combines with J gene TRBJ2-3; 8 bases match TRBD2. Per the germline V gene, CDR1 is SGDLS and CDR2 is YYNGEE. The CDR3 is made up of 19 amino acids. J lost 1 base, V lost 2 bases, and 15 bases had no gene match. CDR3 in amino acids: CASSVGAGERGYGTDTQYF. The DNA of the CDR3 is TGTGCCAGCAGCGTTGGAGCGGGAGAAAGGGGATATGGCACAGATACGCAGTATTTT.

The chain uses TRBV3-1 (or the pseudogene TRBV3-2) and TRBJ1-5; no clear D gene. Germline loops: CDR1 LGHDT, CDR2 YNNKEL (reference sequence). V was shortened by 4 bases and J by 2 bases, with 12 bases between the two germline ends. The CDR3 runs 15 residues. The CDR3 spells CASSPRWARNQPQHF. The CDR3 DNA is TGTGCCAGCAGCCCTCGGTGGGCCCGCAATCAGCCCCAGCATTTT.

This sequence joins TRBV5-1 and TRBJ2-5; tentative D call: TRBD1 (6 bases). Per the germline V gene, CDR1 is SGHRS and CDR2 is YFSETQ. V shed 0 bases and J shed 5 bases, with 14 bases lying between them. The CDR3 is 15 amino acids. CDR3 nucleotide sequence: TGCGCCAGCAGCTTGGAACACAGGGTGGGGGAGACCCAGTACTTC. This codes for CASSLEHRVGETQYF.

This chain uses TRBV9 with TRBJ1-3; 12 positions match TRBD1. The CDR3 is 19 residues long. Trimming took 0 bases from V and 3 from J; bases not matched to a gene: 10. In germline, CDR1 is SGDLS, CDR2 YYNGEE. This CDR3 is CASSVEAGTGGAVGNTIYF. For the CDR3, the DNA is TGTGCCAGCAGCGTAGAGGCCGGGACAGGGGGCGCAGTTGGAAACACCATATATTTT. Combining the CDR3 with reference TRBV9 and TRBJ1-3 gives the whole variable domain DSGVTQTPKHLITATGQRVTLRCSPRSGDLSVYWYQQSLDQGLQFLIQYYNGEERAKGNILERFSAQQFPDLHSELNLSSLELGDSALYFCASSVEAGTGGAVGNTIYFGEGSWLTVV.